Below, 7 T cell receptor beta chains from the same sample are listed, as sequenced in a study of T cell clonality in common variable immunodeficiency. Profiled with immunoSEQ multiplex PCR; TCRdb holds only in-frame clones, not every one. Altogether about 64,000 clones were found in the sample, and no singletons occur. The sequenced sample was peripheral blood mononuclear cells. These receptors all stem from a person aged 18 to 75 in good health.

This clone came up many times. Sequencing ends 3 residues short of the CDR3 end; the germline J gene provides the rest. The chain is built from TRBV29-1 and TRBJ2-1; 8 nucleotides align to TRBD1. CDR1 SQVTM and CDR2 ANQGSEA come from the germline V gene. The length of the CDR3 is 12 residues. J gave up 7 bases and V 4 bases, and 3 bases lay outside the gene matches. The CDR3 bases that were read are TGCAGCGTTGTGAGACAGGGGAATGAG. Protein: CSVVRQGNE. The CDR3 in its entirety is CSVVRQGNEQFF.

This clone was observed many times. Read data end 3 residues before the CDR3 end; the end is taken from the germline J gene. The chain carries TRBV2 and TRBJ2-7; 10 positions agree with TRBD2. V shed 6 bases, J shed 2 bases, and the junction held 4 bases outside the gene matches. The CDR3 runs to 14 residues. Germline values: CDR1 SNHLY, CDR2 FYNNEI. The CDR3 bases that were read are TGTGCCAGCAGGGAGCGGGAGGGTCCCTACGAG. This sequence encodes CASREREGPYE. The whole CDR3 is CASREREGPYEQYF.

This clone was detected ten times or more. The CDR3 extends 3 residues past the end of the read, so its final part is completed from the germline J gene. This sequence joins TRBV5-1 and TRBJ2-4; 7 bases are a match to TRBD2. CDR1 SGHRS and CDR2 YFSETQ come from the germline V gene. V was pared by 4 bases and J by 7 bases, with 11 bases of the junction left unmatched. This CDR3 is 15 amino acids long. Partial CDR3 DNA: TGCGCCAGCAGCCCGGAGGCGGGAGCCGCGAACATT. This translates into CASSPEAGAANI. The CDR3 reads in full as CASSPEAGAANIQYF. The complete variable domain, with remaining parts taken from reference TRBV5-1 and TRBJ2-4, reads KAGVTQTPRYLIKTRGQQVTLSCSPISGHRSVSWYQQTPGQGLQFLFEYFSETQRNKGNFPGRFSGRQFSNSRSEMNVSTLELGDSALYLCASSPEAGAANIQYFGAGTRLSVL.

Comment on this clone: Read data end 3 residues before the CDR3 end; the end is taken from the germline J gene. The J gene is TRBJ2-7, the V gene TRBV5-4, with D possibly TRBD2 on 6 matching bases. The V end lost 2 bases, the J end lost 3 bases, and 12 bases lay between the germline ends. Germline V gene lookup returns CDR1 SGHNT and CDR2 YYREEE (reference sequence). The CDR3 extends over 14 amino acids. The CDR3 spells CASSFGGRFYEQYF. CDR3 bases read: TGTGCCAGCAGCTTCGGGGGAAGATTCTACGAG. The full variable domain, with the rest looked up from reference TRBV5-4 and TRBJ2-7, is ETGVTQSPTHLIKTRGQQVTLRCSSQSGHNTVSWYQQALGQGPQFIFQYYREEENGRGNFPPRFSGLQFPNYSSELNVNALELDDSALYLCASSFGGRFYEQYFGPGTRLTVT.

This clone is classed as medium-sized. The sequenced fragment ends 3 residues before the CDR3 boundary, so the rest is inferred from the germline J gene. V gene TRBV30 combines with J gene TRBJ2-6; a possible D gene is TRBD1 (6 bases). Trimming stripped 7 bases from V and 1 base from J, with 11 bases between. The CDR3 loop spans 14 amino acids. Per germline, CDR1 GTSNPN and CDR2 SVGIG (reference sequence). Incomplete CDR3 DNA: TGTGCCTCCTCCCAGGGGTCTGGGGCCAACGTC. This gives the protein CASSQGSGANV. The whole CDR3 is CASSQGSGANVLTF.

This clone occurred many times. The read ends 3 residues early relative to the CDR3; the germline J gene fills the gap. The chain has TRBV20-1 and TRBJ2-2; 8 nucleotides align to TRBD1. Germline CDR1 is DFQATT and CDR2 is SNEGSKA (reference sequence). The junction had 6 bases not matched to a gene; V was cut back by 0 bases and J by 0 bases. The CDR3 has 17 residues. The sequenced CDR3 bases are TGCAGTGCTAGAGATTCGCAGGGGGCGCCGAACACCGGGGAG. Protein sequence: CSARDSQGAPNTGE. Given in full, the CDR3 is CSARDSQGAPNTGELFF.

This clone was recorded at least ten times. The CDR3 end falls 3 residues outside the read, so it is completed with the germline J gene. V gene TRBV20-1 combines with J gene TRBJ2-3; TRBD2 matches at 8 bases. This CDR3 is built from 14 residues. J lost 4 bases, V lost 1 base, and 4 bases had no gene match. The germline CDR1 and CDR2 sequences are DFQATT and SNEGSKA (reference sequence). The sequenced part of the CDR3 DNA is TGCAGTGCTAGAGTAGCGGGGTGGGCAGATACG. This sequence encodes CSARVAGWADT. The entire CDR3 is CSARVAGWADTQYF.